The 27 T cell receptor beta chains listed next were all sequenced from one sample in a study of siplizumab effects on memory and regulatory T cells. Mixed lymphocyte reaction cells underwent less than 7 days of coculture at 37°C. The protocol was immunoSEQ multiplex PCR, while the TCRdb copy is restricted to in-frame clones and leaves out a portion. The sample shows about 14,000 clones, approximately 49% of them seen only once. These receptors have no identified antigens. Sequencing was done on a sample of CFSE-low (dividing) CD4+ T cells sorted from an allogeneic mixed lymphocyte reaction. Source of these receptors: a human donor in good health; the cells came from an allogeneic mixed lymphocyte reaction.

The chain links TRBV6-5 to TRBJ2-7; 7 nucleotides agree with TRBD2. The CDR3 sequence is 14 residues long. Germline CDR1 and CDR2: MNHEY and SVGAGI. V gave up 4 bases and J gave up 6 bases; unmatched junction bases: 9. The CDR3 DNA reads TGTGCCAGCAGTTCGTTCCGACTAGCAGGCGAGCAGTACTTC. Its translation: CASSSFRLAGEQYF.

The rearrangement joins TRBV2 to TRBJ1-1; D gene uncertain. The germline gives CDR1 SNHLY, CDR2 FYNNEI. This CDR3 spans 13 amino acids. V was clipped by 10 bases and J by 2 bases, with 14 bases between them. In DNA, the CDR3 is TGTGCCACCTCTTTTAGTAAAAACACTGAAGCTTTCTTT. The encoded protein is CATSFSKNTEAFF.

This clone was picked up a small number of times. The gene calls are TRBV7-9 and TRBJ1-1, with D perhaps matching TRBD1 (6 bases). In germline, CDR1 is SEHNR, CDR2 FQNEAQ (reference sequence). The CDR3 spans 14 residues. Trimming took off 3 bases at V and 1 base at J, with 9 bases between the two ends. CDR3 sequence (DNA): TGTGCCAGCAGCTTGTACAGGGAGAACACTGAAGCTTTCTTT. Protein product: CASSLYRENTEAFF.

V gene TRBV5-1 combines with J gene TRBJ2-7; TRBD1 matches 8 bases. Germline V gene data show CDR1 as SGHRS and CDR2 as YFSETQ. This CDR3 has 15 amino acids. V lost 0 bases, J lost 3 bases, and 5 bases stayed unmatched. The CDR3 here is CASSLEGQVFYEQYF. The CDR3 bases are TGCGCCAGCAGCTTGGAGGGACAGGTCTTCTACGAGCAGTACTTC. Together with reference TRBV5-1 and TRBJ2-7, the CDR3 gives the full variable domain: KAGVTQTPRYLIKTRGQQVTLSCSPISGHRSVSWYQQTPGQGLQFLFEYFSETQRNKGNFPGRFSGRQFSNSRSEMNVSTLELGDSALYLCASSLEGQVFYEQYFGPGTRLTVT.

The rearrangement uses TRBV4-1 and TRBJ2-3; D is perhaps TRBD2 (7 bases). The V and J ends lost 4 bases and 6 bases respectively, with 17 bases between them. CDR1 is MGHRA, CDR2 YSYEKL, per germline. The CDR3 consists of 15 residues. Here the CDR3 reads CASSPKPGGLDTQYF. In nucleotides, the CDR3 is TGCGCCAGCAGCCCAAAGCCGGGGGGCCTCGATACGCAGTATTTT.

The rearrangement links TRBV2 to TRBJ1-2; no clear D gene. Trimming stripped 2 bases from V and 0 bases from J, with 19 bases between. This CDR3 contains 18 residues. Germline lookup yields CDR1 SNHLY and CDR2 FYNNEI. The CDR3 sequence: CASSETFHEKRTNYGYTF. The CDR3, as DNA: TGTGCCAGCAGTGAAACGTTTCATGAGAAGAGGACTAACTATGGCTACACCTTC.

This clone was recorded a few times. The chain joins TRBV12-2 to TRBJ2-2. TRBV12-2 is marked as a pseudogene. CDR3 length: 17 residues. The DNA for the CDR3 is TGTGCAAGTCGCAAAGTAGTGGGGGATGGGGGCACCGGGGAGCTGTTTTTT. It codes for CASRKVVGDGGTGELFF.

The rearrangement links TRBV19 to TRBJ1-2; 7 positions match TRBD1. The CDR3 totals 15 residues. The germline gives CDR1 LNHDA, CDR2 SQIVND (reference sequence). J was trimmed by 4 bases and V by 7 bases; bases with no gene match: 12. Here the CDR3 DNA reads TGTGCCAGTATGGGTGGGGACAGAATACTCTATGGCTACACCTTC. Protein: CASMGGDRILYGYTF.

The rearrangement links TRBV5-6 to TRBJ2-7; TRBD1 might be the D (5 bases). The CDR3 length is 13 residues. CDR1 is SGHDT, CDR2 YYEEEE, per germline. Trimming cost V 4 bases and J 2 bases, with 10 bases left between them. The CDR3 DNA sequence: TGTGCCAGCAGCACCCAGGGTACCTACGAGCAGTACTTC. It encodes CASSTQGTYEQYF.

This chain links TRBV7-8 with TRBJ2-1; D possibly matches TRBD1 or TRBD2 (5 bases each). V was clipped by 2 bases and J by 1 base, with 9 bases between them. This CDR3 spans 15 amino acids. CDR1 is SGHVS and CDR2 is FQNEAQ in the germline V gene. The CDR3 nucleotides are TGTGCCAGCAGCTTACTCTGGGGGTCCTACAATGAGCAGTTCTTC. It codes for CASSLLWGSYNEQFF.

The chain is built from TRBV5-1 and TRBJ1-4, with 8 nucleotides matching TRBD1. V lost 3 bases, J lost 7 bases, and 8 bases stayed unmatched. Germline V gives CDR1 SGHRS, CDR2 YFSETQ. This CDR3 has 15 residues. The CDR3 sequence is CASSSNTGGGEKLFF. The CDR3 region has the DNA TGCGCCAGCAGCTCCAATACAGGGGGTGGTGAAAAACTGTTTTTT.

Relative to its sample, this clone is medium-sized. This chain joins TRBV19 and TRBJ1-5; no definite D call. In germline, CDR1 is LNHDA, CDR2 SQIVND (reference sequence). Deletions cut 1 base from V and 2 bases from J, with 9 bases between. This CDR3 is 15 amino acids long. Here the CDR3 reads CASSIAGLGNQPQHF. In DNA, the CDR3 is TGTGCCAGTAGTATAGCGGGGTTGGGCAATCAGCCCCAGCATTTT.

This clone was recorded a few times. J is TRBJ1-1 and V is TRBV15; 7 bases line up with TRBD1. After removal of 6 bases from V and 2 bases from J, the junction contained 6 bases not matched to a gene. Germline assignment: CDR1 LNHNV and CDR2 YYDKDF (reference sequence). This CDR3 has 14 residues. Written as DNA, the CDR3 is TGTGCCACCAGTCTGACAGGGCGAAACACTGAAGCTTTCTTT. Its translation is CATSLTGRNTEAFF.

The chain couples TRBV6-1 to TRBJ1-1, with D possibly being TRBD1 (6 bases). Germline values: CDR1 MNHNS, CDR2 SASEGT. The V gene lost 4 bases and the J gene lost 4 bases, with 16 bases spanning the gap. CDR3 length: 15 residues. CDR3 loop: CASSGRGGLGTEAFF. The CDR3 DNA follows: TGTGCCAGCAGTGGGAGAGGGGGGCTGGGCACTGAAGCTTTCTTT.

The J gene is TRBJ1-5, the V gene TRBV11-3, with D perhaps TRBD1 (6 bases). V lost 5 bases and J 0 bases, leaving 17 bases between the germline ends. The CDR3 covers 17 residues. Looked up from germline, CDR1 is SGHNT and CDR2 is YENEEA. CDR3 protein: CASSLRDIGYSNQPQHF. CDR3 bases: TGTGCCAGCAGCCTTCGGGACATTGGGTATAGCAATCAGCCCCAGCATTTT.

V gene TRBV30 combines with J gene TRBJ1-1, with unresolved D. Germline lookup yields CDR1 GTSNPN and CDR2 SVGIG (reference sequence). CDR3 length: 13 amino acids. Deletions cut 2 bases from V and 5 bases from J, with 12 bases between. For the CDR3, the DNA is TGTGCCTGGAGTCAAGACCCGAGGACTGAAGCTTTCTTT. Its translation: CAWSQDPRTEAFF.

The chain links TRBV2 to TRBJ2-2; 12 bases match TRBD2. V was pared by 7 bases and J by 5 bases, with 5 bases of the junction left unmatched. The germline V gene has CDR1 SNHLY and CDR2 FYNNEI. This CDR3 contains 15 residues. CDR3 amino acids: CASTGTSGSTGELFF. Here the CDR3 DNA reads TGTGCCAGCACCGGGACTAGCGGGTCGACCGGGGAGCTGTTTTTT.

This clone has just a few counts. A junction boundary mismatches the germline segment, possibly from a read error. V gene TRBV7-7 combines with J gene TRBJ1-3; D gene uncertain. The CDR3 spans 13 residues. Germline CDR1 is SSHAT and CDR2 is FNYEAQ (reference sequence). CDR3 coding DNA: TGTGCTAGCAGCTCAATGGAGGGAAACACCATATATTTT. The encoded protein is CASSSMEGNTIYF.

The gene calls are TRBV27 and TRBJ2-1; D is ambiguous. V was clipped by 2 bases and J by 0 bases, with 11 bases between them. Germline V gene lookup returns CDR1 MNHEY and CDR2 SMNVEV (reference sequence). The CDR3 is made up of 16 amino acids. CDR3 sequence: CASSLLGGSSYNEQFF. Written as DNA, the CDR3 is TGTGCCAGCAGTTTACTTGGCGGTAGCTCCTACAATGAGCAGTTCTTC.

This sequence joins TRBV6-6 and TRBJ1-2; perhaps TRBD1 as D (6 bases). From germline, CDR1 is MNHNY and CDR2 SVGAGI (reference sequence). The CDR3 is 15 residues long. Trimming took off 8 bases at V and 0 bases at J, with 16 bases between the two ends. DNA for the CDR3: TGTGCCAGCGCGCATGGGGGGCTTCCTAACTATGGCTACACCTTC. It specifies CASAHGGLPNYGYTF.

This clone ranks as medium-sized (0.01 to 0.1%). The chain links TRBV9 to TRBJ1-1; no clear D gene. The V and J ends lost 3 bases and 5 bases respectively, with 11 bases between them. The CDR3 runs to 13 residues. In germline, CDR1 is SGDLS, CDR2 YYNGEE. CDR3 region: CASSAQEITEAFF. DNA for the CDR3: TGTGCCAGCAGCGCCCAAGAGATTACTGAAGCTTTCTTT.

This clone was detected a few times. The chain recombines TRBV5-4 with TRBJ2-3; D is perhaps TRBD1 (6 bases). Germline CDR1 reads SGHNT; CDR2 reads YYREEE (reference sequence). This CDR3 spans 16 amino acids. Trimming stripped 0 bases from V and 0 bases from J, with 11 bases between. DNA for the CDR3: TGTGCCAGCAGCTTGGGCCGACAGGCTAGCACAGATACGCAGTATTTT. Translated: CASSLGRQASTDTQYF.

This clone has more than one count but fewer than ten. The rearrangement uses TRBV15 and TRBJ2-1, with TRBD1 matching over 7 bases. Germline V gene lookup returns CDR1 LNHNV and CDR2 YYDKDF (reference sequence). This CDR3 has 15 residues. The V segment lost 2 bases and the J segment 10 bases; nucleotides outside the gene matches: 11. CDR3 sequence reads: CATSRPRRQGGEQFF. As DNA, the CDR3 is TGTGCCACCAGCAGACCTCGACGACAGGGCGGGGAGCAGTTCTTC.

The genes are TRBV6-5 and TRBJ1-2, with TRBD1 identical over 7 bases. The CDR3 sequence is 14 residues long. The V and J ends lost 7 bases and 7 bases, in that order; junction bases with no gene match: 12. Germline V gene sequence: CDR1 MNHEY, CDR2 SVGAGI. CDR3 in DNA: TGTGCCAGCAACCGGGACAGCGCGCACGGTGGCTACACCTTC. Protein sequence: CASNRDSAHGGYTF.

CDR3 coding DNA: TGTGCCAGCAGTTACGGCAGGGGGCAAGAGACCCAGTACTTC. It specifies CASSYGRGQETQYF. The chain combines TRBV6-6 with TRBJ2-5; TRBD1 aligns across 7 bases. Germline V gives CDR1 MNHNY, CDR2 SVGAGI (reference sequence). This CDR3 has 14 amino acids. V shed 2 bases, J shed 2 bases, and the junction held 2 bases outside the gene matches.

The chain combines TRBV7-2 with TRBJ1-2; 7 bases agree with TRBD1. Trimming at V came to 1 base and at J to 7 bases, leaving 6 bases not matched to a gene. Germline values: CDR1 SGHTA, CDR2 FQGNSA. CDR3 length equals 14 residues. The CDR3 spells CASSLGDRVGGYTF. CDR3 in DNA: TGTGCCAGCAGCTTAGGTGACAGGGTCGGTGGCTACACCTTC. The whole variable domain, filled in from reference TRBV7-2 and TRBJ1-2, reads GAGVSQSPSNKVTEKGKDVELRCDPISGHTALYWYRQSLGQGLEFLIYFQGNSAPDKSGLPSDRFSAERTGGSVSTLTIQRTQQEDSAVYLCASSLGDRVGGYTFGSGTRLTVV.

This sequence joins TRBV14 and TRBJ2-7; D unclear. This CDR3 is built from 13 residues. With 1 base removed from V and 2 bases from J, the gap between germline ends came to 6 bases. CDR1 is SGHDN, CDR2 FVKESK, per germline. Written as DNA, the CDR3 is TGTGCCAGCAGCCAAGCGAGCCCCTACGAGCAGTACTTC. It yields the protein CASSQASPYEQYF.